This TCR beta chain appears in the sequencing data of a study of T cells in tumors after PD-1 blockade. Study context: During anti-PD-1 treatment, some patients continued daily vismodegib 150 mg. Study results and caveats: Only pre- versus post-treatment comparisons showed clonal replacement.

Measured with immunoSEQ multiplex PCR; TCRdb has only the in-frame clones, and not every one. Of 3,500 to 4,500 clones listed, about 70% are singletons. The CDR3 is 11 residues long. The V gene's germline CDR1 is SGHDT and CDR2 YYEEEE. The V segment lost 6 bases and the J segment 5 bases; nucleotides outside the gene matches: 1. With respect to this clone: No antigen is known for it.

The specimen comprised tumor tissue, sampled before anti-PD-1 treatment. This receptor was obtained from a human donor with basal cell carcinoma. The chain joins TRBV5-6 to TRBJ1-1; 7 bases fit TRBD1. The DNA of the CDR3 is TGTGCCAGCAACAGGGGTACTGAAGCTTTCTTT. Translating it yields CASNRGTEAFF.